This T cell receptor beta chain was observed in a study of OX40 agonist ivuxolimab in advanced cancers. Whole-study context: As their treatment, patients were administered ivuxolimab, an agonistic anti-OX40 (CD134) antibody. One patient with hepatocellular carcinoma and two with cutaneous melanoma, three in all, had partial responses.

The data were produced by immunoSEQ multiplex PCR, yet TCRdb's version contains in-frame clones alone and is incomplete. This table holds over 45,000 clones, over 80% found once. As for this clone: No antigen is known for it.

The CDR3 totals 15 residues. Germline assignment: CDR1 SNHLY and CDR2 FYNNEI. Trimming pared 2 bases from V and 4 bases from J, leaving 12 bases between. Study-level findings and limits: At 0.1 to 3.0 mg/kg, CD4+ and CD8+ blood T cells expanded clonally by week 6. Expansion of clones was among the lowest in partial responders at 0.1-3.0 mg/kg.

This chain links TRBV2 with TRBJ1-5, with D possibly TRBD1 on 5 matching bases. The receptor's source is an adult with an advanced solid tumor such as melanoma, head and neck, liver or kidney cancer. Sample: CD4+ or CD8+ T cells sorted from blood, taken in a trial of the OX40 agonist ivuxolimab. CDR3 nucleotides: TGTGCCAGCAGTGAACAGGGAGCGGAAAATCAGCCCCAGCATTTT. Its translation is CASSEQGAENQPQHF.